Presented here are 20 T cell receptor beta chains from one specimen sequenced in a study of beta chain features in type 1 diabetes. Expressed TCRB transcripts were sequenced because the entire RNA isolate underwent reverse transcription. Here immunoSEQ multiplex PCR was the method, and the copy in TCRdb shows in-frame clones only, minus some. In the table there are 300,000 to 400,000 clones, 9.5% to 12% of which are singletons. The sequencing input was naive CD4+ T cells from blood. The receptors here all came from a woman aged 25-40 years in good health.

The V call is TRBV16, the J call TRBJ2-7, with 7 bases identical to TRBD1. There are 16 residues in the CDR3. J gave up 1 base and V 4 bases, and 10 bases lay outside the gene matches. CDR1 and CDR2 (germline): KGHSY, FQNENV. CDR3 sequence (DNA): TGTGCCAGCAGCCCCGAGACAGGGTTGGGATCCTACGAGCAGTACTTC. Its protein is CASSPETGLGSYEQYF. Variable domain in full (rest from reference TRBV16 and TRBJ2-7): GEEVAQTPKHLVRGEGQKAKLYCAPIKGHSYVFWYQQVLKNEFKFLISFQNENVFDETGMPKERFSAKCLPNSPCSLEIQATKLEDSAVYFCASSPETGLGSYEQYFGPGTRLTVT.

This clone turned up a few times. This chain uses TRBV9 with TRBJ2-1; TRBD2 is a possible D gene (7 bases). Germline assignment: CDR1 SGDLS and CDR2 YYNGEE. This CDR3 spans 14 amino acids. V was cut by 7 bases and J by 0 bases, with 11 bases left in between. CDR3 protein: CASGGGSSYNEQFF. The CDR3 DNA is TGTGCCAGCGGGGGCGGGAGCTCCTACAATGAGCAGTTCTTC.

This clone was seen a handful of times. The CDR3 region has the DNA TGCAGCGTTCGGGGACAGGGGAAGGTTGAAAAACTGTTTTTT. Translated, it gives CSVRGQGKVEKLFF. This chain connects TRBV29-1 to TRBJ1-4; 10 bases fit TRBD1. The J segment lost 7 bases and the V segment lost 5 bases, leaving 7 bases of the junction unmatched. The germline V gene has CDR1 SQVTM and CDR2 ANQGSEA. CDR3 length: 14 residues. The variable domain in full, with the rest retrieved from reference TRBV29-1 and TRBJ1-4, is SAVISQKPSRDICQRGTSLTIQCQVDSQVTMMFWYRQQPGQSLTLIATANQGSEATYESGFVIDKFPISRPNLTFSTLTVSNMSPEDSSIYLCSVRGQGKVEKLFFGSGTQLSVL.

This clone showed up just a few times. The CDR3 loop reads CASSYFRGYEKLFF. The CDR3 DNA reads TGTGCCAGCAGTTATTTCAGGGGTTATGAAAAACTGTTTTTT. The gene calls are TRBV6-5 and TRBJ1-4, with D possibly matching TRBD1 (6 bases). The CDR3 has 14 amino acids. CDR1 MNHEY and CDR2 SVGAGI come from the germline V gene. Trimming shortened V by 3 bases and J by 6 bases, and 11 bases separated the two germline ends.

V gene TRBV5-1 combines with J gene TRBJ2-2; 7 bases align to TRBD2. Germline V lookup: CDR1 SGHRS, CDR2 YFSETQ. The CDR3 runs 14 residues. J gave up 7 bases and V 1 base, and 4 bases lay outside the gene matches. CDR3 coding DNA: TGCGCCAGCAGCTTGACTAGCGCCATCGGGGAGCTGTTTTTT. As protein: CASSLTSAIGELFF.

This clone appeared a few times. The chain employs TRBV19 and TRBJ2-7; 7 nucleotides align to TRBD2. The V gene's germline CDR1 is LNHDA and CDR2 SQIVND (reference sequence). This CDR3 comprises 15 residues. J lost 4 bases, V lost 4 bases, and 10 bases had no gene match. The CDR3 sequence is CASSTLAAGRYEQYF. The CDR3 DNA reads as TGTGCCAGTAGTACCCTGGCAGCGGGAAGGTACGAGCAGTACTTC. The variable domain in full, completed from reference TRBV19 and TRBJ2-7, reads DGGITQSPKYLFRKEGQNVTLSCEQNLNHDAMYWYRQDPGQGLRLIYYSQIVNDFQKGDIAEGYSVSREKKESFPLTVTSAQKNPTAFYLCASSTLAAGRYEQYFGPGTRLTVT.

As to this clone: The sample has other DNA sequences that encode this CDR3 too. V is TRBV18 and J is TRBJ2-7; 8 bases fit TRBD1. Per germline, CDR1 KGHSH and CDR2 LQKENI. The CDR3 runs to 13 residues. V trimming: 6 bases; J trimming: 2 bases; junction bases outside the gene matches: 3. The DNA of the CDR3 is TGTGCCAGCTCGGCGGACAGGGCCTACGAGCAGTACTTC. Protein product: CASSADRAYEQYF.

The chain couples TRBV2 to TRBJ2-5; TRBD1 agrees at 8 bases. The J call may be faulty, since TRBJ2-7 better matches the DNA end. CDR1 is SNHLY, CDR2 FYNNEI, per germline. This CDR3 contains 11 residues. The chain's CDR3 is CASRGTGEQYF. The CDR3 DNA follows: TGTGCCAGCAGAGGGACAGGCGAGCAGTACTTC.

CDR3 coding DNA: TGCAGCGTAAAGACAGGGGCTGGAAACACCATATATTTT. As protein: CSVKTGAGNTIYF. V is TRBV29-1 and J is TRBJ1-3; 8 bases match TRBD1. J gave up 2 bases and V 6 bases, and 3 bases lay outside the gene matches. From germline, CDR1 is SQVTM and CDR2 ANQGSEA. The CDR3 runs to 13 residues.

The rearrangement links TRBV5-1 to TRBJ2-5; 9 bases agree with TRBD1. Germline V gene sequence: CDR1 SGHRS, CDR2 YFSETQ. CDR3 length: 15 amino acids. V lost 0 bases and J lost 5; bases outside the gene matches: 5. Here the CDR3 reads CASSLGGQGYETQYF. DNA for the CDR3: TGCGCCAGCAGCTTGGGCGGACAGGGGTACGAGACCCAGTACTTC. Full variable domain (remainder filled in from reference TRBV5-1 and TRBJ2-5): KAGVTQTPRYLIKTRGQQVTLSCSPISGHRSVSWYQQTPGQGLQFLFEYFSETQRNKGNFPGRFSGRQFSNSRSEMNVSTLELGDSALYLCASSLGGQGYETQYFGPGTRLLVL.

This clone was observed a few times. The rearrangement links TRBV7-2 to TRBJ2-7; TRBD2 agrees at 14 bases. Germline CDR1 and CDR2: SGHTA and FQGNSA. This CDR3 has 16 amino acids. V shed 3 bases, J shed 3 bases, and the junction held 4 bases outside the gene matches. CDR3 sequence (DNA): TGTGCCAGCAGCTTGGGACTAGCGGGAGCTCTCTACGAGCAGTACTTC. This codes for CASSLGLAGALYEQYF.

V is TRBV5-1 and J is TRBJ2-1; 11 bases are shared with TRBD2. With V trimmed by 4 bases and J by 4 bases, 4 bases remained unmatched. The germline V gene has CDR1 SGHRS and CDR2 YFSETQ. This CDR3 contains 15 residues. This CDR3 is CASSNGTSGYNEQFF. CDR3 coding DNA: TGCGCCAGCAGCAACGGGACTAGCGGTTACAATGAGCAGTTCTTC. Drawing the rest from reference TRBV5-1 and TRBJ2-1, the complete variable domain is KAGVTQTPRYLIKTRGQQVTLSCSPISGHRSVSWYQQTPGQGLQFLFEYFSETQRNKGNFPGRFSGRQFSNSRSEMNVSTLELGDSALYLCASSNGTSGYNEQFFGPGTRLTVL.

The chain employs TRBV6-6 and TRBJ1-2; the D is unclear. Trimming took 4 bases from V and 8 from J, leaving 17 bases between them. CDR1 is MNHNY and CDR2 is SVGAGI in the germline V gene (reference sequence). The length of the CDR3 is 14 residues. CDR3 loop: CASSSVGGLRGYTF. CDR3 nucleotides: TGTGCCAGCAGTTCAGTAGGAGGACTCAGAGGCTACACCTTC.

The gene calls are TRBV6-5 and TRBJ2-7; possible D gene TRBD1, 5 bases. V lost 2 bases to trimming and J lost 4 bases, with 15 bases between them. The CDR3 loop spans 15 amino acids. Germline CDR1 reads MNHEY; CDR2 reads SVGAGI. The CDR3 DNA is TGTGCCAGCAGTTACCAACAGGATATTAGTTACGAGCAGTACTTC. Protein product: CASSYQQDISYEQYF.

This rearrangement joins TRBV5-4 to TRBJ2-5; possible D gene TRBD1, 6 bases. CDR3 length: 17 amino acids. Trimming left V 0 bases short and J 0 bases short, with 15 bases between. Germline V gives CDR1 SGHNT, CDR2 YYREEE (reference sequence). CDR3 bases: TGTGCCAGCAGCTTGGGTGACAGGTCCGCGTACCAAGAGACCCAGTACTTC. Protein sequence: CASSLGDRSAYQETQYF.

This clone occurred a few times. The CDR3 region has the DNA TGTGCCACCAGCAGAGAAGTTGGAGTCTCTGGGGCCAACGTCCTGACTTTC. Translating it yields CATSREVGVSGANVLTF. The V gene is TRBV15, the J gene TRBJ2-6; no clear D. CDR1 is LNHNV, CDR2 YYDKDF, per germline (reference sequence). CDR3 length equals 17 residues. V lost 0 bases to trimming and J lost 0 bases, with 9 bases between them.

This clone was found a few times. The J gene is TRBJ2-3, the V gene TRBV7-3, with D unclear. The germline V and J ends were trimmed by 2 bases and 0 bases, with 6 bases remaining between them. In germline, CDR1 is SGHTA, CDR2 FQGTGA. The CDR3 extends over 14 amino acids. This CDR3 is CASSLAASTDTQYF. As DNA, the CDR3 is TGTGCCAGCAGCTTAGCGGCTAGCACAGATACGCAGTATTTT. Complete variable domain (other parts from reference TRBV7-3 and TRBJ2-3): GAGVSQTPSNKVTEKGKYVELRCDPISGHTALYWYRQSLGQGPEFLIYFQGTGAADDSGLPNDRFFAVRPEGSVSTLKIQRTERGDSAVYLCASSLAASTDTQYFGPGTRLTVL.

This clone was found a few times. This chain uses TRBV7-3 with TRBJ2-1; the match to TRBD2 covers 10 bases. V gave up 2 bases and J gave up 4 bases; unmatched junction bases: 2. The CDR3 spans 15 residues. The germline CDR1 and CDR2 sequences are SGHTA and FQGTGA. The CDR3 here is CASSLELAGYNEQFF. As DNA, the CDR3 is TGTGCCAGCAGCTTAGAACTAGCGGGATACAATGAGCAGTTCTTC.

CDR3 amino acids: CASSPGLAGGIITDTQYF. CDR3 DNA sequence: TGTGCCAGCAGCCCGGGACTAGCGGGAGGGATCATTACAGATACGCAGTATTTT. This chain uses TRBV7-6 with TRBJ2-3, with 16 bases identical to TRBD2. CDR3 length equals 18 residues. The V gene end was trimmed by 5 bases and the J gene end by 3 bases; junction bases not matched to a gene: 8. Looked up from germline, CDR1 is SGHVS and CDR2 is FNYEAQ.

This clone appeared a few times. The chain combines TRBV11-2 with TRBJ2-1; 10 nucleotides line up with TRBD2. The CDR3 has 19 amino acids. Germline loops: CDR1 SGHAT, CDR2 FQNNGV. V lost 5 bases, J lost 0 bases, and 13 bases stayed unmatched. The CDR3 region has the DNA TGTGCCAGCAGCATATCCGGGACTAGCGTCTATAGCTCCTACAATGAGCAGTTCTTC. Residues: CASSISGTSVYSSYNEQFF.